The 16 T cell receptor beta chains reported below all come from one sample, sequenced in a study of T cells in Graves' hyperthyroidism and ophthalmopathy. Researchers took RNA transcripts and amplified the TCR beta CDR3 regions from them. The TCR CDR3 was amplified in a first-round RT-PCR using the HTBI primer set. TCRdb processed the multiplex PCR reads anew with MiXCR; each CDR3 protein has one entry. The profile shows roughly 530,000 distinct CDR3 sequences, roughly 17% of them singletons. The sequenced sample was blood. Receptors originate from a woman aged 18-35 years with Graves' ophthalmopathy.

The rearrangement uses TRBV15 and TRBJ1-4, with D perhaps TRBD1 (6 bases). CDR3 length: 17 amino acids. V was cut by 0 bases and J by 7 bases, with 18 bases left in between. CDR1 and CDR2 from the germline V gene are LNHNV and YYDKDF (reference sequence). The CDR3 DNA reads TGTGCCACCAGCAGAGATCGCGGGCAGGGGCGGGGTGAAAAACTGTTTTTT. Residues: CATSRDRGQGRGEKLFF.

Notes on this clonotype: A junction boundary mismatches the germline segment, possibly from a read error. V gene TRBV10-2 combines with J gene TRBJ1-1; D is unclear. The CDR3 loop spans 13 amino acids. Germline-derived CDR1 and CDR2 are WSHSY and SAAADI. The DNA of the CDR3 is TGCGCCAGCGGTGATTCGGGTAACACTGAAGCTTTCTTT. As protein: CASGDSGNTEAFF.

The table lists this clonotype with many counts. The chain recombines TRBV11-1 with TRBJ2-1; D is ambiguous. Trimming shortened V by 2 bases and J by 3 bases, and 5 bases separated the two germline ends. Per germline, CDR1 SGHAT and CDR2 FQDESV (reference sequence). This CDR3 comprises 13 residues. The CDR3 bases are TGTGCCAGCAGCTTATATTTCTACAATGAGCAGTTCTTC. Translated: CASSLYFYNEQFF.

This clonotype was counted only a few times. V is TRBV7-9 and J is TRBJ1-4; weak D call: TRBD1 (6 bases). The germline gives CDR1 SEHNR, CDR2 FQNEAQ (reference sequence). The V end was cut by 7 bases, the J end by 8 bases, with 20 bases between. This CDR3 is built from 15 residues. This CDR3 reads CASTNVGAGEEKLFF. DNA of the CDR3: TGTGCCAGCACCAACGTAGGGGCAGGGGAAGAAAAACTGTTTTTT.

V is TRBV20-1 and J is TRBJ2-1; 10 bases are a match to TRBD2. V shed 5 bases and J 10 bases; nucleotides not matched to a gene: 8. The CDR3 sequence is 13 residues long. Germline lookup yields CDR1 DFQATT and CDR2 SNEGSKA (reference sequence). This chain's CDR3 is CSAPSGSKPEQFF. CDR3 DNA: TGCAGTGCTCCTAGCGGGAGTAAGCCCGAGCAGTTCTTC.

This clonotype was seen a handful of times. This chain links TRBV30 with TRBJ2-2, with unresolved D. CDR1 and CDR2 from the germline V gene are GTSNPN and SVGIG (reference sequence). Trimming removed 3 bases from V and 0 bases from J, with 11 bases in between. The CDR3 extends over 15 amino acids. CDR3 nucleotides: TGTGCCTGGAGACGGACCGCCTCGAACACCGGGGAGCTGTTTTTT. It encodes CAWRRTASNTGELFF.

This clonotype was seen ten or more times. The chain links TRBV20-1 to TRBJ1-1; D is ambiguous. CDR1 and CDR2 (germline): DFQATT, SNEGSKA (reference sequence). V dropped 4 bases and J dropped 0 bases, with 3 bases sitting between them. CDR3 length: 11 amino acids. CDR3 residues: CSAILNTEAFF. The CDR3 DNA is TGCAGTGCTATATTGAACACTGAAGCTTTCTTT.

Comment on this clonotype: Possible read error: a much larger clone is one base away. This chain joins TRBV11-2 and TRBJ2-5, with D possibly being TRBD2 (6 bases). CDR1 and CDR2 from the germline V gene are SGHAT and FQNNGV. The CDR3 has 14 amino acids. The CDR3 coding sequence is TGTGCCGGCAGCGGGTGGACTATCCAAGAGACCCAGTACTTC. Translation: CAGSGWTIQETQYF.

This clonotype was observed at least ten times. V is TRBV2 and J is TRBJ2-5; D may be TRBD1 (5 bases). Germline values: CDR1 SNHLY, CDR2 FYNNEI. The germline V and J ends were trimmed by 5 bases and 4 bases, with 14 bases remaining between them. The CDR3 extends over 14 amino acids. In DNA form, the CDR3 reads TGTGCCAGCAGTTCGGGTCAGGGCGGAGAGACCCAGTACTTC. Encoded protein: CASSSGQGGETQYF. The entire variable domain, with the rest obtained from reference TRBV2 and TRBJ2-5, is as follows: EPEVTQTPSHQVTQMGQEVILRCVPISNHLYFYWYRQILGQKVEFLVSFYNNEISEKSEIFDDQFSVERPDGSNFTLKIRSTKLEDSAMYFCASSSGQGGETQYFGPGTRLLVL.

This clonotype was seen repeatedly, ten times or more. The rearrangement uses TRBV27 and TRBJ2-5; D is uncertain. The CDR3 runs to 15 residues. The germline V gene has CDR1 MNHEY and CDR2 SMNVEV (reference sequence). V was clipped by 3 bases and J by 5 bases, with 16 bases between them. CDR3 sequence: CASSFYGPQGETQYF. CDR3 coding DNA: TGTGCCAGCAGTTTCTACGGACCACAAGGGGAGACCCAGTACTTC.

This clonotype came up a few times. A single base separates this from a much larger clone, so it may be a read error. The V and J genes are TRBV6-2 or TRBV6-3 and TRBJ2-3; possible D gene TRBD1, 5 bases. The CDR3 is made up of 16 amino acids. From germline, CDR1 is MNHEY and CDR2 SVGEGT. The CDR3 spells CASSGGEGFFTGTQYF. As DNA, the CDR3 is TGTGCCAGCAGTGGCGGCGAAGGCTTCTTCACAGGTACGCAGTATTTT.

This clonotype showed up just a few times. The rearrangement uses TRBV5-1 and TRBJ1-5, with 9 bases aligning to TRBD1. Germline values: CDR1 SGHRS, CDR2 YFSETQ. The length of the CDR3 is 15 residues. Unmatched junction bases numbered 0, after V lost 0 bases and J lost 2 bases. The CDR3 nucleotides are TGCGCCAGCAGCTTGGGGGACAGGGGCAATCAGCCCCAGCATTTT. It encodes CASSLGDRGNQPQHF.

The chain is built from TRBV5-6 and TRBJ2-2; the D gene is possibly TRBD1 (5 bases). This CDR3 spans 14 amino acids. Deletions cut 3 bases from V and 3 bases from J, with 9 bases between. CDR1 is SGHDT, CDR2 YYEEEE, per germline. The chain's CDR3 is CASSYQGYTGELFF. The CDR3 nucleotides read TGTGCCAGCAGCTATCAGGGTTACACCGGGGAGCTGTTTTTT.

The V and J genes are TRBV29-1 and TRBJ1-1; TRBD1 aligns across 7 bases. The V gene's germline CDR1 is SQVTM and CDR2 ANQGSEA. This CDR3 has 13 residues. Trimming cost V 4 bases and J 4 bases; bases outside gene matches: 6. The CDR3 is CSVADRAGTEAFF. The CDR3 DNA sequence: TGCAGCGTTGCCGACAGGGCTGGCACTGAAGCTTTCTTT.

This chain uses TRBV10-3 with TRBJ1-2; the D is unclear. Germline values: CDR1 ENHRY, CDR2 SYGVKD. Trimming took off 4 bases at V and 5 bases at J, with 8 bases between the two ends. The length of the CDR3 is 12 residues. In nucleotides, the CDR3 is TGTGCCATCAGTGTAGAACGGTATGGCTACACCTTC. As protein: CAISVERYGYTF.

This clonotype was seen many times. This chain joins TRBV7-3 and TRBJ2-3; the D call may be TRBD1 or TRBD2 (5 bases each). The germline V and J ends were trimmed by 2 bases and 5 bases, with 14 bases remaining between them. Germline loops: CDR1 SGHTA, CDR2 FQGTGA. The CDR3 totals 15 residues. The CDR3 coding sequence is TGTGCCAGCAGCTTAGCCGGGACCTACGGAGATACGCAGTATTTT. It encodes CASSLAGTYGDTQYF.